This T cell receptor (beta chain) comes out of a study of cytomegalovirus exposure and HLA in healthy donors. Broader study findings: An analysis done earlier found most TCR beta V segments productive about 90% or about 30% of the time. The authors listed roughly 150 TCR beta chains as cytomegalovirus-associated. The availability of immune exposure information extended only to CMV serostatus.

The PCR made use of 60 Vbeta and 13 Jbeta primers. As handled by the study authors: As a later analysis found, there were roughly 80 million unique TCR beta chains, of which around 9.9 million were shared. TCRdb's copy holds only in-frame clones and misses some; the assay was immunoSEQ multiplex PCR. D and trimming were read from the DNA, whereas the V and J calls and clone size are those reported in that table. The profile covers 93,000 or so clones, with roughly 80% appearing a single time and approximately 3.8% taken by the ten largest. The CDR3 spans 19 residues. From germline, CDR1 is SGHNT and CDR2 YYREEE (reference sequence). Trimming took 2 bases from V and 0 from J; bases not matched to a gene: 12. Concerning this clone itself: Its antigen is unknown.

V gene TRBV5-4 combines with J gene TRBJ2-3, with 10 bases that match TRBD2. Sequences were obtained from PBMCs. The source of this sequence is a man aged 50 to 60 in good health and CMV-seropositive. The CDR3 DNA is TGTGCCAGCAGCTTTCGCCCATTTCGTAGCGGGGGGAGCACAGATACGCAGTATTTT. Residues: CASSFRPFRSGGSTDTQYF.